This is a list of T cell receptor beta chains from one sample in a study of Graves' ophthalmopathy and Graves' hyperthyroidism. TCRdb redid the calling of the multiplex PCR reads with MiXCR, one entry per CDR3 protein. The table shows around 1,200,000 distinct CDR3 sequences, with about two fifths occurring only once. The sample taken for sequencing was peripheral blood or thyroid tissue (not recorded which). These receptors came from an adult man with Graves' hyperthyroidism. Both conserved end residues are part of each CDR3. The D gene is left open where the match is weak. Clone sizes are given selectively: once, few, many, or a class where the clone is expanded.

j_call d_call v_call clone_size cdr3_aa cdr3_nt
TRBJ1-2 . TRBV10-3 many CAISPDNYGYTF TGTGCCATCAGCCCTGACAACTATGGCTACACCTTC
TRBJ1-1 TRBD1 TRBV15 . CATSRVGDSPFF TGTGCCACCAGCAGAGTTGGGGACAGTCCTTTCTTT
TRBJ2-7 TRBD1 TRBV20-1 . CSARDSGTGGSYEQYF TGCAGTGCTAGAGATTCGGGGACAGGGGGATCGTACGAGCAGTACTTC
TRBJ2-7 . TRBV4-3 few CASSQRFWEPPQEQYF TGCGCCAGCAGCCAAAGGTTTTGGGAACCGCCCCAGGAGCAGTACTTC
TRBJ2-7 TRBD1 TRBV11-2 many CASSLNRGIEQYF TGTGCCAGCAGCTTAAACAGGGGAATCGAGCAGTACTTC
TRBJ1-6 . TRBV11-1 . CASSISDRTDSPLHF TGTGCCAGCAGCATCAGTGACAGGACTGATTCACCCCTCCACTTT
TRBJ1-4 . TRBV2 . CASVMNEKLFF TGTGCCAGCGTCATGAATGAAAAACTGTTTTTT
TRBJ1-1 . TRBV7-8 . CACSVRTGPPGGNTEAFF TGTGCCTGCAGCGTTAGAACAGGGCCCCCAGGTGGGAACACTGAAGCTTTCTTT
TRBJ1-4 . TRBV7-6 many CASSLESRTVNEKLFF TGTGCCAGCAGCTTAGAATCGAGGACAGTTAATGAAAAACTGTTTTTT
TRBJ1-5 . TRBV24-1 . CATSDSGRGVNQPQHF TGTGCCACCAGTGACTCCGGTAGGGGGGTCAATCAGCCCCAGCATTTT
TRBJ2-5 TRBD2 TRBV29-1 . CSVDGGDGETQYF TGCAGCGTTGACGGGGGGGACGGGGAGACCCAGTACTTC
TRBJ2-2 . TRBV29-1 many CSVDRGNTGELFF TGCAGCGTTGATCGGGGGAACACCGGGGAGCTGTTTTTT
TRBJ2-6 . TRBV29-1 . CSVGYSGANVLTF TGCAGCGTTGGTTACTCTGGGGCCAACGTCCTGACTTTC
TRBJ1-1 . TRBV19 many CASSIPNKNTEAFF TGTGCCAGTAGTATACCCAACAAGAACACTGAAGCTTTCTTT
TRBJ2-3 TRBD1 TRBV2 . CARTNWTGTSTDTQYF TGTGCCAGAACGAACTGGACAGGCACTAGCACAGATACGCAGTATTTT
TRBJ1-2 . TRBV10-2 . CASSVGRDTYGYTF TGCGCCAGCAGTGTTGGCAGAGACACTTATGGCTACACCTTC
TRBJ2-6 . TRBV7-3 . CASSNQEGGANVLTF TGTGCCAGCAGCAACCAAGAAGGGGGGGCCAACGTCCTGACTTTC
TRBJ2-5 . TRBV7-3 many CASSLGFGGETQYF TGTGCCAGCAGCTTAGGGTTTGGAGGAGAGACCCAGTACTTC
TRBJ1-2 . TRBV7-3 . CASSHSDGYGYTF TGCGCCAGCAGCCATTCGGACGGCTATGGCTACACCTTC
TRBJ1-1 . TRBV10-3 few CAISVRDQDTEAFF TGTGCCATCAGTGTAAGGGATCAAGACACTGAAGCTTTCTTT
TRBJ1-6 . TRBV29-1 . CSVGDGREDSPLHF TGCAGCGTTGGTGACGGCAGGGAAGATTCACCCCTCCACTTT
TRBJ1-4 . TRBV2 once CASSNRRARKLFF TGTGCCAGCTCCAACCGGAGGGCTCGAAAACTGTTTTTT
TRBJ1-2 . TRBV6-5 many CASRDAHYGYTF TGTGCCAGCAGGGATGCACACTATGGCTACACCTTC
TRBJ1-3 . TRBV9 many CASSFGSPGGNTIYF TGTGCCAGCAGCTTCGGGTCACCAGGGGGAAACACCATATATTTT
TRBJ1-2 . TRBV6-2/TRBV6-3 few CASRRTGTAANYGYTF TGTGCCAGCAGACGAACCGGGACGGCGGCTAACTATGGCTACACCTTC
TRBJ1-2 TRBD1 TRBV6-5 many CASTDRDSNGYTF TGTGCCAGCACTGACAGGGACTCAAATGGCTACACCTTC
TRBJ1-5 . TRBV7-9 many CASSHHRDKDGGNQPQHF TGTGCCAGCAGCCACCATCGAGATAAGGACGGTGGCAATCAGCCCCAGCATTTT
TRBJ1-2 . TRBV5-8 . CASSPGLNIGYGYTF TGTGCCAGCAGCCCGGGACTAAATATAGGTTATGGCTACACCTTC
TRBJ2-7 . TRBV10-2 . CASTQGSYEQYF TGCGCCAGCACCCAGGGCTCCTACGAGCAGTACTTC
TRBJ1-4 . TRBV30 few CAWSSGQPNEKLFF TGTGCCTGGAGTTCTGGACAGCCAAATGAAAAACTGTTTTTT
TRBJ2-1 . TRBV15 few CATSRWGESSYNEQFF TGTGCCACCAGCAGATGGGGGGAAAGCTCCTACAATGAGCAGTTCTTC
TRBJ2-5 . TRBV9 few CASSPQTPTLGVRETQYF TGTGCCAGCAGCCCCCAAACCCCAACTCTCGGGGTTAGGGAGACCCAGTACTTC
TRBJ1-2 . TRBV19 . CASSISGLDYGYTF TGTGCCAGTAGTATATCGGGGTTGGACTATGGCTACACCTTC
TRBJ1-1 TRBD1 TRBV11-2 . CASSLQIGTGAKAFF TGTGCCAGCAGCTTACAAATCGGGACAGGGGCTAAGGCTTTCTTT